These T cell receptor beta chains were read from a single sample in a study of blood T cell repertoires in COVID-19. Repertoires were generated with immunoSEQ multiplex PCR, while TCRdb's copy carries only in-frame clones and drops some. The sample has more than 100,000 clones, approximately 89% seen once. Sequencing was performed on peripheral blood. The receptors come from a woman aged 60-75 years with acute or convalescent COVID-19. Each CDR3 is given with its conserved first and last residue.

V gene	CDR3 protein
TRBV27	CASSLSTGTEAFF
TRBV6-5	CASSYYGGRAVEQFF
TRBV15	CATSGLQGRGNTIYF
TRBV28	CASSLGQGYGYTF
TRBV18	CASSPQQGRANEKLFF
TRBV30	CAWSGDTISYEQYF
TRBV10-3	CAISDGQTEKLFF
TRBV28	CASTWGQGTDTQYF
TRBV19	CASSKKGGEYGYTF
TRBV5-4	CAVHHGLAYNEQFF
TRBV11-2	CASSSEGDGYTF
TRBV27	CASSLNLRGNIQYF
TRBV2	CASIRRRNEKLFF
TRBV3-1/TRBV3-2	CASSHNSGSGETQYF
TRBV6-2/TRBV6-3	CASSPQGAQPQHF
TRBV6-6	CASSQDRVNYGYTF
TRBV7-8	CASSHGGDEQFF
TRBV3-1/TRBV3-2	CASSLSILEYGYTF
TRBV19	CASSPWDRSNYGYTF
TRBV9	CASSVSGSDTQYF
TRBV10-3	CAIIGVAGTEAFF
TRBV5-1	CASSKGGDYGYTF
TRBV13	CASSLSEGDSWGDGELFF
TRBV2	CASGSPGGEQYF
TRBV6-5	CASRPRGSSPLHF
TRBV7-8	CASSAAGTVASNEQFF
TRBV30	CAWSKAGNQPQHF
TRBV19	CASRVYSNQPQHF
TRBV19	CASSRTGLNTEAFF
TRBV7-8	CASSSSATGVYGYTF
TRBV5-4	CASTWTGNYGYTF
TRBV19	CASSATGAITEAFF
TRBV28	CASSLGQGFSYEQYF
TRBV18	CASSSNSNYGYTF
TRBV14	CASSQGSGRYTQYF
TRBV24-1	CAISMGAGGYTF
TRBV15	CATSSLNEQFF
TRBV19	CASSIATGVETQYF
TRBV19	CASSIGGPLHEQYF
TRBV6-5	CASSYGGDTEAFF
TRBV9	CASSVPLAGVGYNEQFF
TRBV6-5	CASSYLAGARVETQYF
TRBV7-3	CASSARPSGSSDTQYF
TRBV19	CASRDRVNQPQHF
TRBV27	CASSLTPSGRADTQYF
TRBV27	CASSPRQGRPQHF
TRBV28	CASSLNRDQPQHF
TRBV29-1	CSVSGGVLRTGELFF
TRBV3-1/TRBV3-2	CATAAGGTGELFF
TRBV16	CASSQYRRTSGRDEQYF
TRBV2	CASSERLINYGYTF
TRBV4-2	CASSQPGTPYNEQFF
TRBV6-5	CASSYNPSGTIDEQFF
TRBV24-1	CATSDLKGGVDLNTEAFF
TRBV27	CASSSTGVTGTREFF
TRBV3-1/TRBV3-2	CASSQVGGRTEAFF
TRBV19	CASSTNGPPGNTIYF
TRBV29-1	CSVESGSGANVLTF
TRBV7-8	CASSLASGTIGEQFF